These T cell receptor beta chains were read from a single sample in a study of identifying expanded T cells in peripheral blood. Using immunoSEQ multiplex PCR, the repertoire was profiled, and TCRdb retains in-frame clones only, with some absent. In the table there are tens of thousands of clones, roughly 84% of which are singletons. The sample was blood. The receptors originated from a person aged 18-70 years in good health. Each CDR3 is given with its conserved first and last residue. The order of the fields is J gene, clone size, D gene, V gene, CDR3 protein, CDR3 DNA. D genes are given only for firm matches. Size values are once, few and many counts, or a class for expanded clones, and some rows have none.

TRBJ2-2 - TRBD2 TRBV6-1 CASRGTSNTGELFF TGTGCCAGCAGAGGGACTAGCAACACCGGGGAGCTGTTTTTT
TRBJ2-2 - - TRBV6-6 CASRAAVSNTGELFF TGTGCCAGCAGGGCGGCAGTCTCGAACACCGGGGAGCTGTTTTTT
TRBJ2-7 - TRBD1 TRBV5-6 CASSLGGWGTGNYEQYF TGTGCCAGCAGCTTAGGGGGATGGGGGACAGGGAATTACGAGCAGTACTTC
TRBJ1-5 medium-sized - TRBV27 CASRGSGQPQHF TGTGCCAGCAGGGGGTCCGGGCAGCCCCAGCATTTT
TRBJ1-1 - - TRBV6-4 CASSDQPNTEAFF TGTGCCAGCAGTGACCAACCTAACACTGAAGCTTTCTTT
TRBJ1-4 few - TRBV18 CASSGPGLEKLFF TGTGCCAGCTCAGGACCGGGCCTCGAAAAACTGTTTTTT
TRBJ2-7 once - TRBV7-2 CASSDSYEQYF TGTGCCAGCAGCGACTCCTACGAGCAGTACTTC
TRBJ2-3 - TRBD1 TRBV5-1 CASSFQQTGLGTDTQYF TGCGCCAGCAGCTTTCAACAGACAGGGCTGGGCACAGATACGCAGTATTTT
TRBJ2-5 - TRBD2 TRBV9 CASSVAGGPGETQYF TGTGCCAGCAGCGTAGCGGGAGGGCCGGGGGAGACCCAGTACTTC
TRBJ1-1 - - TRBV9 CASSVGGERNTEAFF TGTGCCAGCAGCGTGGGAGGGGAGCGGAACACTGAAGCTTTCTTT
TRBJ1-1 once - TRBV2 CASKPNTEAFF TGTGCCAGCAAACCTAATACTGAAGCTTTCTTT
TRBJ2-1 - - TRBV7-6 CASSLGGSPYNEQFF TGTGCCAGCAGCTTAGGAGGTTCCCCCTACAATGAGCAGTTCTTC
TRBJ2-1 few TRBD1 TRBV29-1 CSVATGGYEQFF TGCAGCGTTGCGACAGGGGGGTATGAGCAGTTCTTC
TRBJ2-1 - - TRBV10-3 CAISESQVNEQFF TGTGCCATCAGTGAGTCTCAGGTCAATGAGCAGTTCTTC
TRBJ1-2 - - TRBV28 CASSLPIGQLVNYGYTF TGTGCCAGCAGTTTGCCCATCGGACAGCTAGTTAACTATGGCTACACCTTC
TRBJ2-1 - - TRBV13 CARPRVIPSVEQFF TGTGCCAGACCGAGGGTTATCCCCTCAGTCGAGCAGTTCTTC
TRBJ2-1 - TRBD1 TRBV9 CASSVASGQGWNEQFF TGTGCCAGCAGCGTAGCTTCTGGACAGGGTTGGAATGAGCAGTTCTTC
TRBJ2-7 once - TRBV9 CASSVVGGTEQYF TGTGCCAGCAGCGTAGTTGGGGGGACCGAGCAGTACTTC
TRBJ1-2 - - TRBV4-1 CASSQDSQAGYGYTF TGCGCCAGCAGCCAAGATAGCCAGGCGGGTTATGGCTACACCTTC
TRBJ2-7 - - TRBV4-1 CASSQDGTINYEQYF TGCGCCAGCAGCCAAGATGGGACGATTAACTACGAGCAGTACTTC
TRBJ2-2 - - TRBV25-1 CASESQRVLKNTGELFF TGTGCCAGTGAATCCCAAAGGGTCCTGAAGAACACCGGGGAGCTGTTTTTT
TRBJ2-7 - - TRBV28 CASVSLSKGGAYYEQYF TGTGCCAGCGTCAGCCTCTCCAAAGGCGGGGCCTATTACGAGCAGTACTTC
TRBJ2-7 once - TRBV5-8 CASSSAQGSYEQYF TGTGCCAGCAGCTCCGCCCAGGGCTCCTACGAGCAGTACTTC
TRBJ2-7 - - TRBV2 CASSEGLGASYEQYF TGTGCCAGCAGTGAAGGGCTAGGGGCCTCCTACGAGCAGTACTTC
TRBJ2-7 - - TRBV5-4 CASSPIRGNSYEQYF TGTGCCAGCAGCCCGATCAGGGGCAACTCCTACGAGCAGTACTTC